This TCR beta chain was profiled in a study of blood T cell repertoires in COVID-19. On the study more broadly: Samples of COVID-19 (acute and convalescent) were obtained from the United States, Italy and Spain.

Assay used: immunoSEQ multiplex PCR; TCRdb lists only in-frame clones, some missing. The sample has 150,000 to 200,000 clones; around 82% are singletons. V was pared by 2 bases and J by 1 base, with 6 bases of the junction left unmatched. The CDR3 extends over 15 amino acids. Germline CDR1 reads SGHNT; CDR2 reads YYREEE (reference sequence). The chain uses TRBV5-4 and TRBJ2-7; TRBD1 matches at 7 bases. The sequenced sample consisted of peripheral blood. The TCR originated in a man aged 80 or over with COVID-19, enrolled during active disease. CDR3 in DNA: TGTGCCAGCAGCTTTGCCAGGGGGATGTCCTACGAGCAGTACTTC. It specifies CASSFARGMSYEQYF.